A selection of T cell receptor beta chains follows, all from one sample in a study of persistence of HIV-infected CD4 T cells. What these receptors recognize is not known. Sequenced by immunoSEQ multiplex PCR; TCRdb stores in-frame clones only, minus some. This sample has about 20,000 clones, with roughly 74% found just once. This specimen was CD4+ T cells sorted from PBMCs after approximately 19-hour stimulation, taken from a patient who received antiretroviral therapy. These receptors came from an adult man with HIV who was CMV-seropositive. CDR3s include the opening cysteine and the closing phenylalanine or tryptophan. The order of the fields is J gene, V gene, CDR3 protein.

J gene: TRBJ2-2; V gene: TRBV3-1/TRBV3-2; CDR3 protein: CASRSTGELFF
J gene: TRBJ2-1; V gene: TRBV18; CDR3 protein: CASSPRYAPGGNEQFF
J gene: TRBJ1-3; V gene: TRBV4-1; CDR3 protein: CASSQEPHSGNTIYF
J gene: TRBJ1-4; V gene: TRBV2; CDR3 protein: CASSGAPRAEKLFF
J gene: TRBJ1-1; V gene: TRBV19; CDR3 protein: CASSSYTGTEAFF
J gene: TRBJ2-1; V gene: TRBV13; CDR3 protein: CASSPRIVGAGGRYNEQFF
J gene: TRBJ2-4; V gene: TRBV3-1/TRBV3-2; CDR3 protein: CASSQLGQGNGIQYF
J gene: TRBJ1-1; V gene: TRBV1; CDR3 protein: CTSSPNGGRPEAFF
J gene: TRBJ2-3; V gene: TRBV6-5; CDR3 protein: CASSRPTDADTQYF
J gene: TRBJ2-5; V gene: TRBV4-1; CDR3 protein: CASSQQTGVWETQYF
J gene: TRBJ2-7; V gene: TRBV24-1; CDR3 protein: CATSAPYRDEQYF
J gene: TRBJ2-3; V gene: TRBV7-9; CDR3 protein: CASSLNGVESDTQYF
J gene: TRBJ2-1; V gene: TRBV27; CDR3 protein: CASSSLDSSYNEQFF
J gene: TRBJ2-7; V gene: TRBV27; CDR3 protein: CASSPRGRGNEQYF
J gene: TRBJ1-5; V gene: TRBV4-2; CDR3 protein: CASSQDIGLGQPQHF
J gene: TRBJ1-1; V gene: TRBV5-1; CDR3 protein: CASSSIDRNTEAFF
J gene: TRBJ1-6; V gene: TRBV18; CDR3 protein: CASSLMGLGPDSPLHF
J gene: TRBJ2-2; V gene: TRBV27; CDR3 protein: CASRSPSGGGRTGELFF
J gene: TRBJ2-7; V gene: TRBV5-1; CDR3 protein: CASSSSTGGGDEQYF
J gene: TRBJ2-1; V gene: TRBV29-1; CDR3 protein: CSVEGTGFNEQFF
J gene: TRBJ2-3; V gene: TRBV5-1; CDR3 protein: CASSGGRFTDTQYF
J gene: TRBJ1-2; V gene: TRBV5-4; CDR3 protein: CASSNRDRATYGYTF
J gene: TRBJ2-1; V gene: TRBV28; CDR3 protein: CASVSTSGGPQEQFF
J gene: TRBJ2-7; V gene: TRBV19; CDR3 protein: CASSAQRGEQYF
J gene: TRBJ2-7; V gene: TRBV30; CDR3 protein: CAWSAQYYEQYF
J gene: TRBJ1-2; V gene: TRBV6-1; CDR3 protein: CASSERKGGDIYGYTF
J gene: TRBJ2-1; V gene: TRBV6-1; CDR3 protein: CASSGPAGQGRSNEQFF
J gene: TRBJ1-5; V gene: TRBV2; CDR3 protein: CASSTRRGNQPQHF
J gene: TRBJ1-6; V gene: TRBV10-3; CDR3 protein: CAISEPGQGRGSYNSPLHF
J gene: TRBJ2-1; V gene: TRBV6-5; CDR3 protein: CASSWGQPYNEQFF
J gene: TRBJ2-3; V gene: TRBV19; CDR3 protein: CASQPGLAVPGGQYF
J gene: TRBJ1-4; V gene: TRBV2; CDR3 protein: CASNPANEKLFF
J gene: TRBJ2-3; V gene: TRBV5-1; CDR3 protein: CASSLGDSSTDTQYF
J gene: TRBJ1-4; V gene: TRBV7-9; CDR3 protein: CASSPLGGQNEKLFF
J gene: TRBJ2-1; V gene: TRBV24-1; CDR3 protein: CATSDSNREGSDEQFF
J gene: TRBJ2-1; V gene: TRBV4-2; CDR3 protein: CASSQDGQGNEQFF
J gene: TRBJ1-5; V gene: TRBV28; CDR3 protein: CASRTTGELNQPQHF
J gene: TRBJ1-4; V gene: TRBV5-1; CDR3 protein: CASSQTGAGNEKLFF
J gene: TRBJ2-7; V gene: TRBV6-5; CDR3 protein: CASRRQTVTSYEQYF
J gene: TRBJ1-1; V gene: TRBV3-1/TRBV3-2; CDR3 protein: CASGSSTEAFF
J gene: TRBJ2-3; V gene: TRBV9; CDR3 protein: CASSVGLAELTDTQYF
J gene: TRBJ1-1; V gene: TRBV7-9; CDR3 protein: CASSLRSNTEAFF
J gene: TRBJ2-1; V gene: TRBV7-2; CDR3 protein: CASSLVAGAYNEQFF
J gene: TRBJ1-2; V gene: TRBV4-1; CDR3 protein: CASSPTGTPQGYGYTF
J gene: TRBJ1-3; V gene: TRBV9; CDR3 protein: CASSVATGSSGNTIYF
J gene: TRBJ2-3; V gene: TRBV6-4; CDR3 protein: CASSGPGTSGEIGVTDTQYF
J gene: TRBJ1-5; V gene: TRBV5-1; CDR3 protein: CASSLTLGWQPQHF
J gene: TRBJ1-4; V gene: TRBV5-1; CDR3 protein: CASSLETATNEKLFF
J gene: TRBJ2-7; V gene: TRBV2; CDR3 protein: CASSVAPPPYEQYF
J gene: TRBJ1-5; V gene: TRBV7-3; CDR3 protein: CASSLTGMRQPQHF
J gene: TRBJ2-3; V gene: TRBV3-1/TRBV3-2; CDR3 protein: CASSQIGRVTDTQYF
J gene: TRBJ2-3; V gene: TRBV29-1; CDR3 protein: CSARDSPTDTQYF
J gene: TRBJ1-4; V gene: TRBV6-5; CDR3 protein: CASSYRSTGDNEKLFF
J gene: TRBJ1-1; V gene: TRBV9; CDR3 protein: CASSVEANTEAFF
J gene: TRBJ2-2; V gene: TRBV5-1; CDR3 protein: CASRLGQGGTGELFF
J gene: TRBJ2-7; V gene: TRBV6-1; CDR3 protein: CASSEVPGGSYYEQYF
J gene: TRBJ1-2; V gene: TRBV24-1; CDR3 protein: CATSDQTENYGYTF